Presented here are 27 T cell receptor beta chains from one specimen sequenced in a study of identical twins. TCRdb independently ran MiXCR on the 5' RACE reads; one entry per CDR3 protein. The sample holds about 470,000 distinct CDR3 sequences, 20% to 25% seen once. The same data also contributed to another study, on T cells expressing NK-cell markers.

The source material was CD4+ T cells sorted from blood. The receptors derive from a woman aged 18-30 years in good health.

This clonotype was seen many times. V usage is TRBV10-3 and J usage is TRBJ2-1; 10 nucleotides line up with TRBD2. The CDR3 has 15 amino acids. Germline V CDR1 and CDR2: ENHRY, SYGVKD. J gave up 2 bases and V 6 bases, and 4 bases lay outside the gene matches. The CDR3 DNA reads TGTGCCATCAGCCTAAGCGGGAGGGCCTACAATGAGCAGTTCTTC. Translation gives CAISLSGRAYNEQFF.

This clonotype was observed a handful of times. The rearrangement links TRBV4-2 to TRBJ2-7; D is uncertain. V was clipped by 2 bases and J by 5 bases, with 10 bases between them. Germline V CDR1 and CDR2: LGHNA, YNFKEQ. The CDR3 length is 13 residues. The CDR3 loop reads CASSQHRQDEQYF. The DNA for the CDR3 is TGTGCCAGCAGCCAACATCGGCAGGACGAGCAGTACTTC.

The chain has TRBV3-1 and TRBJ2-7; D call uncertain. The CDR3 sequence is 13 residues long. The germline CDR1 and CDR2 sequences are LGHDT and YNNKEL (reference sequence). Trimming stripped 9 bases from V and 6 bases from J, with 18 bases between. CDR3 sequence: CASRLSGLSEQYF. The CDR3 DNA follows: TGTGCCAGTCGGCTGTCTGGCCTCTCCGAGCAGTACTTC.

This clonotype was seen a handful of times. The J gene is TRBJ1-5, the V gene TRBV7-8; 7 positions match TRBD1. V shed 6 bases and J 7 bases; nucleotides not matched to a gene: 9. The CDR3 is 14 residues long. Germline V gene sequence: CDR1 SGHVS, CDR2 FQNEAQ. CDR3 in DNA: TGTGCCAGCAGTCTAGGAGGGGGCAGGCAGCCCCAGCATTTT. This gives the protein CASSLGGGRQPQHF.

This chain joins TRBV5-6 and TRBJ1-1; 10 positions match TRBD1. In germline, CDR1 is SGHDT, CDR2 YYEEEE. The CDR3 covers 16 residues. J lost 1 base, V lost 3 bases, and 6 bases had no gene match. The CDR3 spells CASSYDRGLRNTEAFF. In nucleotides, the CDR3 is TGTGCCAGCAGCTATGACAGGGGGCTTAGGAACACTGAAGCTTTCTTT. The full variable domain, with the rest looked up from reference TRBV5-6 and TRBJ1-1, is DAGVTQSPTHLIKTRGQQVTLRCSPKSGHDTVSWYQQALGQGPQFIFQYYEEEERQRGNFPDRFSGHQFPNYSSELNVNALLLGDSALYLCASSYDRGLRNTEAFFGQGTRLTVV.

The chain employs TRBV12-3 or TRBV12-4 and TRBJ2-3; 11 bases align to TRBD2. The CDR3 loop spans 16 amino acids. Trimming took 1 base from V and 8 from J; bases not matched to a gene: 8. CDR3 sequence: CASSLVAGGAGSTQYF. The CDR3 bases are TGTGCCAGCAGTTTAGTAGCGGGGGGGGCCGGGAGTACGCAGTATTTT.

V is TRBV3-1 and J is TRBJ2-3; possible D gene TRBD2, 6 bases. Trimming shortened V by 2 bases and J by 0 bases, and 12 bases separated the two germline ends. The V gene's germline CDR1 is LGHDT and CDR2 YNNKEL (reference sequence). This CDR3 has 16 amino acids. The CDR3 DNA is TGTGCCAGCAGCCAAAAGGCGGGACCTAGCACAGATACGCAGTATTTT. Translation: CASSQKAGPSTDTQYF.

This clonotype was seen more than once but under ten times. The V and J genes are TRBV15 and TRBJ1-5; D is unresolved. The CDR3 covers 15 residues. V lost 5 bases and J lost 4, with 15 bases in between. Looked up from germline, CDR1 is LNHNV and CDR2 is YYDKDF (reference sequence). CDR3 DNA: TGTGCCACCAGCTCCGTGGGAAACCGGAATCAGCCCCAGCATTTT. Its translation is CATSSVGNRNQPQHF.

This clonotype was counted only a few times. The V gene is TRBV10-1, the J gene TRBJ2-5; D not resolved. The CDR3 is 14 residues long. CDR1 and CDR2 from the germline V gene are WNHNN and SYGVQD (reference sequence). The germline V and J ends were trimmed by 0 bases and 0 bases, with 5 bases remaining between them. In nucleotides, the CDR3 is TGCGCCAGCAGTGAGTCTCCGAACCAAGAGACCCAGTACTTC. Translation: CASSESPNQETQYF.

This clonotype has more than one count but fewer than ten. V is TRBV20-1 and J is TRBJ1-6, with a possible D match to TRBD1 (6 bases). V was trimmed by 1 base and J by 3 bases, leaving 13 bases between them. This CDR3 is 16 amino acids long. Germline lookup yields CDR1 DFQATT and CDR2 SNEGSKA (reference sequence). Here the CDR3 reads CSARGGGRNYNSPLHF. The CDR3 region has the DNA TGCAGTGCTAGAGGTGGGGGGCGCAACTATAATTCACCCCTCCACTTT.

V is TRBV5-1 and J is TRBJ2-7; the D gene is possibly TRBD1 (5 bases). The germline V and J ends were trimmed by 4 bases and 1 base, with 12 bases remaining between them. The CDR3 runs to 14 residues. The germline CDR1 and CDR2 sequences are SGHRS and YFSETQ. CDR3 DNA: TGCGCCAGCAGCGCTCAGGGTCAGTCCTACGAGCAGTACTTC. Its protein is CASSAQGQSYEQYF.

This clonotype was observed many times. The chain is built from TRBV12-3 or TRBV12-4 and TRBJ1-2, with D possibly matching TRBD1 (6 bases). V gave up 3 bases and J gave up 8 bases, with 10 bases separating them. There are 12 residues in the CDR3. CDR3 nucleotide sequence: TGTGCCAGCAGTTTTACAGGGCTCGGCTACACCTTC. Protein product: CASSFTGLGYTF.

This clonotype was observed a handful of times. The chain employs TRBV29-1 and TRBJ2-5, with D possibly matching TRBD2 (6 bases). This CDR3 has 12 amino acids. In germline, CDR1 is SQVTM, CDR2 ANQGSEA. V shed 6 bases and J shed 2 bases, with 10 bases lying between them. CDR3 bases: TGCAGCGTCCGACTAGTTCAAGAGACCCAGTACTTC. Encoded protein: CSVRLVQETQYF.

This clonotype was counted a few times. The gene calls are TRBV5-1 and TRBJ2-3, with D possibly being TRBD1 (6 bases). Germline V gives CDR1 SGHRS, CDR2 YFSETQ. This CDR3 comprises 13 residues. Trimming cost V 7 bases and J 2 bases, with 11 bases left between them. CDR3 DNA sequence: TGCGCCAGCCACAGGGAGAACACAGATACGCAGTATTTT. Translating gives CASHRENTDTQYF. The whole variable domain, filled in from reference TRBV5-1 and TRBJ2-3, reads KAGVTQTPRYLIKTRGQQVTLSCSPISGHRSVSWYQQTPGQGLQFLFEYFSETQRNKGNFPGRFSGRQFSNSRSEMNVSTLELGDSALYLCASHRENTDTQYFGPGTRLTVL.

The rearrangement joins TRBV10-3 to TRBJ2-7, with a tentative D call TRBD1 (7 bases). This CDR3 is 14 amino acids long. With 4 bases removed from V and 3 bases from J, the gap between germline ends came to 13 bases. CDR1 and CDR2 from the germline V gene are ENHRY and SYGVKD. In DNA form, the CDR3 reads TGTGCCATCAGTGGGTCAGGGGGGAACTACGAGCAGTACTTC. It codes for CAISGSGGNYEQYF.

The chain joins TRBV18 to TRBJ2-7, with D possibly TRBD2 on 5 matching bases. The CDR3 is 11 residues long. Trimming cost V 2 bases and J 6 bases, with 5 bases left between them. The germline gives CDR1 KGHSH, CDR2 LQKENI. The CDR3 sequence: CASSPGSEQYF. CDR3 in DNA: TGTGCCAGCTCACCAGGGAGCGAGCAGTACTTC.

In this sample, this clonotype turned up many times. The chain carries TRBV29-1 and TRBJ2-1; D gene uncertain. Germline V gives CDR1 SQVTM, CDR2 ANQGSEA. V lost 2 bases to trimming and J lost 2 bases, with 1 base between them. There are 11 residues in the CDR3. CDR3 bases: TGCAGCGTTGAAACCTACAATGAGCAGTTCTTC. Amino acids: CSVETYNEQFF.

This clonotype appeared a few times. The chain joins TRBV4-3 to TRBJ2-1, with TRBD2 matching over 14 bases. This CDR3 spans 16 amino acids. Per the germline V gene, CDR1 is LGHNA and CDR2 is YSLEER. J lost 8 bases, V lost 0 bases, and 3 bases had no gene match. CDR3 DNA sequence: TGCGCCAGCAGCCAAGACGGGACTAGCGGGAGTTATGAGCAGTTCTTC. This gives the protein CASSQDGTSGSYEQFF.

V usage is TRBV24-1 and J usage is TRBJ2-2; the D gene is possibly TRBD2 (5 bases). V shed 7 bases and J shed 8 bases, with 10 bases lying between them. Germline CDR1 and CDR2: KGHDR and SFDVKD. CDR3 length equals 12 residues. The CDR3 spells CATSPSGGELFF. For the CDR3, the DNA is TGTGCCACCAGCCCCTCGGGGGGGGAGCTGTTTTTT.

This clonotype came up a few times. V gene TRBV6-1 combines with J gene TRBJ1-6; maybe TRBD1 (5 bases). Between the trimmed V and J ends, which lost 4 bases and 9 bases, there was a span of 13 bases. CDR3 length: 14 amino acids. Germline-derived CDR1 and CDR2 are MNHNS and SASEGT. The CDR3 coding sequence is TGTGCCAGCAGTGGACAGTTCTGGGGTTCACCCCTCCACTTT. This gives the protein CASSGQFWGSPLHF.

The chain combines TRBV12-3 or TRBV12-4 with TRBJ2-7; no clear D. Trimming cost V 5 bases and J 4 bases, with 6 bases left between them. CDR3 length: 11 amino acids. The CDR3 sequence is CASSMGYEQYF. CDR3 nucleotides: TGTGCCAGCAGTATGGGGTACGAGCAGTACTTC.

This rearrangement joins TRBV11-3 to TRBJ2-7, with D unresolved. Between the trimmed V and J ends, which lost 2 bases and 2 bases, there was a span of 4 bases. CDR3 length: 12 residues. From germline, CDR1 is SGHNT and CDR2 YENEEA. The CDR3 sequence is CASSLHPYEQYF. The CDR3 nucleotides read TGTGCCAGCAGCTTACACCCCTACGAGCAGTACTTC.

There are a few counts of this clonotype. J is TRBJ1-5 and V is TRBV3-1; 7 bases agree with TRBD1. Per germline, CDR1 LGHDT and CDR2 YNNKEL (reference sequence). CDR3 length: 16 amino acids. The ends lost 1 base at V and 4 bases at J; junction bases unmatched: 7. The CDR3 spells CASSQVFGQANQPQHF. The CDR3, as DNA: TGTGCCAGCAGCCAAGTTTTCGGACAGGCGAATCAGCCCCAGCATTTT.

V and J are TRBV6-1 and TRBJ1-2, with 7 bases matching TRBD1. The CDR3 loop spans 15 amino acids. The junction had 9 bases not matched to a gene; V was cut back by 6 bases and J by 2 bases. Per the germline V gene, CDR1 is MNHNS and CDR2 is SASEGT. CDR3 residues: CASRGGQTANYGYTF. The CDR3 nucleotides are TGTGCCAGCAGGGGGGGACAGACCGCGAACTATGGCTACACCTTC.

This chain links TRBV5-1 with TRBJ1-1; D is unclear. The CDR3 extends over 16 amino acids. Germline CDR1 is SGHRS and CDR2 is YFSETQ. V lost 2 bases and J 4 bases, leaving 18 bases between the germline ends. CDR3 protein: CASSFSLQGRTTEAFF. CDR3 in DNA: TGCGCCAGCAGCTTCAGTCTCCAAGGGCGAACCACTGAAGCTTTCTTT.

This CDR3 is CASTYRGFQETQYF. In nucleotides, the CDR3 is TGTGCCAGCACCTACAGGGGCTTCCAAGAGACCCAGTACTTC. This chain connects TRBV12-3 or TRBV12-4 to TRBJ2-5; 7 nucleotides align to TRBD1. V dropped 7 bases and J dropped 1; count of bases not matched to a gene: 6. This CDR3 has 14 residues.

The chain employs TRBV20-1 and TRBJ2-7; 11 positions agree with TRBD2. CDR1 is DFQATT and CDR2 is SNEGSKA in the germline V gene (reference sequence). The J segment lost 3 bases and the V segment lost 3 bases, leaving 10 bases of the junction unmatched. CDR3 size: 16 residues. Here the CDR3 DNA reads TGCAGTGCTAGTAGGCTAGCGGGGGGACCCTACTACGAGCAGTACTTC. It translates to CSASRLAGGPYYEQYF.